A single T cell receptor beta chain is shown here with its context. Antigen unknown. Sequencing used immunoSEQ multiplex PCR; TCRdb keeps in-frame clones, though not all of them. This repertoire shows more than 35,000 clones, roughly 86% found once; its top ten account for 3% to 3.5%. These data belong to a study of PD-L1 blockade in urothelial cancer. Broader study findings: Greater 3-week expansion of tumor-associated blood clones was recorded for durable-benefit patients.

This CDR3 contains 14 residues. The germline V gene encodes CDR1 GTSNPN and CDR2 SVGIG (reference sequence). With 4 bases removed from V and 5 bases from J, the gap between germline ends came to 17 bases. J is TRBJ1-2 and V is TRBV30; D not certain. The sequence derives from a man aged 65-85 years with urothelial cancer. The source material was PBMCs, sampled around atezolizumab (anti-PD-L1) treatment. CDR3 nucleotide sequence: TGTGCCTGGATTAAAACGGGTACATCGTATGGCTACACCTTC. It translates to CAWIKTGTSYGYTF.